These 13 T cell receptor beta chains originate from one sample sequenced in a study of CD8+ T cells in alopecia areata. Treatment described: oral pan-JAK inhibitor, 5-10 mg twice daily. RNA was isolated and reverse transcribed to cDNA, the sequencing template. TCRdb keeps only in-frame clones here, not all; method: immunoSEQ multiplex PCR. The table records fewer than 350,000 clones, 55% to 75% of them present only once. The sample in question was CD4+ T cells sorted from blood, obtained at week 24, from a patient treated with tofacitinib. The receptors were gathered from a human donor with alopecia areata.

In this sample, this clone turned up a few times. The chain has TRBV29-1 and TRBJ1-2, with 9 nucleotides matching TRBD1. The CDR3 is 11 amino acids. CDR1 SQVTM and CDR2 ANQGSEA come from the germline V gene. The J segment lost 9 bases and the V segment lost 6 bases, leaving 5 bases of the junction unmatched. For the CDR3, the DNA is TGCAGCGTATACAGGGGGCGAAGCTACACCTTC. Translating gives CSVYRGRSYTF.

This sequence joins TRBV7-2 and TRBJ2-3; 14 bases align to TRBD2. Trimming took 5 bases from V and 3 from J; bases not matched to a gene: 4. Germline lookup yields CDR1 SGHTA and CDR2 FQGNSA. This CDR3 is 16 amino acids long. This CDR3 reads CASSPRTSGGTDTQYF. The CDR3 DNA follows: TGTGCCAGCAGCCCCCGGACTAGCGGGGGGACAGATACGCAGTATTTT.

CDR3 sequence: CASSPGQGARTDTQYF. Written as DNA, the CDR3 is TGCGCCAGCAGCCCCGGACAGGGGGCCAGGACAGATACGCAGTATTTT. This chain links TRBV5-1 with TRBJ2-3; 11 bases are a match to TRBD1. The CDR3 covers 16 residues. CDR1 and CDR2 (germline): SGHRS, YFSETQ. Germline trimming cut 4 bases from V and 3 bases from J; bases unmatched to any gene: 7.

The V gene is TRBV30, the J gene TRBJ2-7, with D possibly TRBD1 on 6 matching bases. The CDR3 consists of 12 residues. Germline CDR1 reads GTSNPN; CDR2 reads SVGIG (reference sequence). V was trimmed by 0 bases and J by 10 bases, leaving 13 bases between them. The CDR3 sequence is CAWSVEGETQYF. CDR3 DNA sequence: TGTGCCTGGAGTGTTGAGGGGGAAACCCAGTACTTC.

There are a few counts of this clone. J is TRBJ1-4 and V is TRBV7-2; D not resolved. From germline, CDR1 is SGHTA and CDR2 FQGNSA. Trimming removed 5 bases from V and 0 bases from J, with 4 bases in between. The CDR3 totals 13 residues. CDR3 sequence reads: CASSRATNEKLFF. The CDR3 DNA is TGTGCCAGCAGCCGGGCAACTAATGAAAAACTGTTTTTT.

The rearrangement joins TRBV14 to TRBJ2-7; perhaps TRBD1 as D (6 bases). Germline CDR1 is SGHDN and CDR2 is FVKESK. The CDR3 totals 13 residues. V was trimmed by 6 bases and J by 7 bases, leaving 16 bases between them. The CDR3 region is CASRQTGSGEQYF. In DNA form, the CDR3 reads TGTGCCAGCAGACAAACAGGGTCCGGGGAGCAGTACTTC.

The chain recombines TRBV29-1 with TRBJ2-1; 8 positions match TRBD1. The ends lost 3 bases at V and 0 bases at J; junction bases unmatched: 7. Germline CDR1 and CDR2: SQVTM and ANQGSEA. The CDR3 is 16 amino acids. The chain's CDR3 is CSVEPGTGSSYNEQFF. Here the CDR3 DNA reads TGCAGCGTTGAGCCCGGGACAGGTAGCTCCTACAATGAGCAGTTCTTC.

The chain has TRBV28 and TRBJ2-1; D not resolved. Germline V CDR1 and CDR2: MDHEN, SYDVKM. This CDR3 contains 13 residues. V was cut by 5 bases and J by 8 bases, with 13 bases left in between. The CDR3 DNA follows: TGTGCCAGCAGTCCCCCCGCGGTGGATGAGCAGTTCTTC. This gives the protein CASSPPAVDEQFF.

This chain links TRBV5-1 with TRBJ1-6; no firm D call. The germline V and J ends were trimmed by 2 bases and 9 bases, with 12 bases remaining between them. The CDR3 runs to 14 residues. Germline V lookup: CDR1 SGHRS, CDR2 YFSETQ. The CDR3 DNA reads TGCGCCAGCAGCTTTGGTCTAACCCTTTCACCCCTCCACTTT. Translated: CASSFGLTLSPLHF.

The chain couples TRBV5-4 to TRBJ2-1, with TRBD1 matching over 12 bases. V was clipped by 4 bases and J by 7 bases; unmatched bases: 6. Germline CDR1 reads SGHNT; CDR2 reads YYREEE (reference sequence). The CDR3 sequence is 15 residues long. DNA for the CDR3: TGTGCCAGCAGCCCGGGACAGGGGGCGATAAATGAGCAGTTCTTC. This translates into CASSPGQGAINEQFF.

This clone was seen a few times. This chain joins TRBV25-1 and TRBJ2-2; 7 bases agree with TRBD2. This CDR3 has 16 amino acids. Germline CDR1 is MGHDK and CDR2 is SYGVNS. J gave up 3 bases and V 5 bases, and 9 bases lay outside the gene matches. The CDR3 DNA follows: TGTGCCAGCAGTCCAAAGGGAGGGCTGTACACCGGGGAGCTGTTTTTT. Its translation: CASSPKGGLYTGELFF.

CDR3 protein: CASSQGGGGPDTQYF. CDR3 DNA sequence: TGCGCCAGCAGCCAAGGCGGGGGGGGCCCAGATACGCAGTATTTT. The chain joins TRBV4-1 to TRBJ2-3; 9 bases match TRBD2. This CDR3 region has 15 residues. In germline, CDR1 is MGHRA, CDR2 YSYEKL. V lost 1 base to trimming and J lost 4 bases; unmatched junction nucleotides: 3.

This clone was seen a few times. The rearrangement uses TRBV7-2 and TRBJ2-5; possibly TRBD2 for D (7 bases). Trimming left V 0 bases short and J 2 bases short, with 10 bases between. The length of the CDR3 is 15 residues. Germline loops: CDR1 SGHTA, CDR2 FQGNSA. The CDR3 sequence: CASSLAGGQQETQYF. Written as DNA, the CDR3 is TGTGCCAGCAGCTTAGCGGGGGGGCAACAAGAGACCCAGTACTTC.